Below are 17 T cell receptor beta chains sequenced from a single sample in a study of shared clonotypes between healthy human individuals (dated by TCRdb to 2019 to 2021). Receptor libraries were prepared by the immunoSEQ multiplex PCR assay. The clones in this table, taken by TCRdb from immuneACCESS, are in-frame only. Not every clone is retained; where verified, under half of the shortfall comes from an unresolved V gene, and the cause of the rest is unknown. The sample has about 2.2 million clones on record, roughly 93% of them singletons. Around 1.7% of the sample is taken by the ten largest. For the CD8 naive samples, CD45RO-negative cells were positively selected for CCR7, yielding a CD45RA+CCR7+ population from which TemRA cells were excluded. The sequencing input was naive CD8+ T cells from PBMCs. The meaning of the sample's cell subset or site label: CD45RA+CCR7+. Source of these receptors: a man aged 18 to 30 in good health. Some clones in this sample may be carry-over from other donors' samples.

This sequence joins TRBV9 and TRBJ2-5; 11 bases fit TRBD2. The CDR3 extends over 16 amino acids. The germline V gene has CDR1 SGDLS and CDR2 YYNGEE. J gave up 4 bases and V 0 bases, and 5 bases lay outside the gene matches. The CDR3 is CASSVGIAGGTETQYF. The DNA of the CDR3 is TGTGCCAGCAGCGTAGGGATAGCGGGAGGGACAGAGACCCAGTACTTC.

The genes are TRBV5-6 and TRBJ1-3; D is ambiguous. This CDR3 comprises 14 residues. Per germline, CDR1 SGHDT and CDR2 YYEEEE. V was clipped by 4 bases and J by 4 bases, with 12 bases between them. The CDR3 DNA reads as TGTGCCAGCAGCGTGGGTTTGGCCGGAAACACCATATATTTT. This sequence encodes CASSVGLAGNTIYF.

The rearrangement links TRBV2 to TRBJ2-1; D uncertain. CDR3 length equals 10 residues. CDR1 is SNHLY, CDR2 FYNNEI, per germline. V lost 4 bases and J lost 9, with 4 bases in between. CDR3 sequence: CASSGREQFF. As DNA, the CDR3 is TGTGCCAGCAGTGGACGTGAGCAGTTCTTC.

The V and J genes are TRBV9 and TRBJ1-1; no clear D gene. Germline V gives CDR1 SGDLS, CDR2 YYNGEE. The CDR3 is made up of 13 amino acids. Trimming cost V 7 bases and J 0 bases, with 10 bases left between them. The CDR3 nucleotides read TGTGCCAGCGGAGTTGCCCTGAACACTGAAGCTTTCTTT. The encoded protein is CASGVALNTEAFF.

The chain combines TRBV7-2 with TRBJ2-4, with 7 bases matching TRBD2. The CDR3 runs to 15 residues. With V trimmed by 5 bases and J by 8 bases, 12 bases remained unmatched. CDR1 SGHTA and CDR2 FQGNSA come from the germline V gene. The CDR3 DNA follows: TGTGCCAGCAGCCCCAGACTAGCCCCAGCGGACATTCAGTACTTC. It specifies CASSPRLAPADIQYF.

The chain employs TRBV5-1 and TRBJ2-1; D perhaps matches TRBD2 (6 bases). Germline CDR1 is SGHRS and CDR2 is YFSETQ. CDR3 length equals 14 residues. The ends were cut back, 2 bases at V and 3 bases at J, with 9 bases in the middle. CDR3 nucleotides: TGCGCCAGCAGCTTACCGGGAGACTACAATGAGCAGTTCTTC. It translates to CASSLPGDYNEQFF.

The CDR3 loop reads CASSQEATGVSYEQYF. In DNA, the CDR3 is TGCGCCAGCAGCCAAGAAGCGACAGGGGTGTCTTACGAGCAGTACTTC. V usage is TRBV4-1 and J usage is TRBJ2-7, with TRBD1 identical over 8 bases. Germline V gives CDR1 MGHRA, CDR2 YSYEKL. The CDR3 loop spans 16 amino acids. With V trimmed by 0 bases and J by 4 bases, 8 bases remained unmatched.

This clone occurred a few times. Written as DNA, the CDR3 is TGTGCCAGCCGGGACGGCTATAGCAATCAGCCCCAGCATTTT. Its translation: CASRDGYSNQPQHF. The V gene is TRBV28, the J gene TRBJ1-5; weak D call: TRBD1 (5 bases). The V gene's germline CDR1 is MDHEN and CDR2 SYDVKM. CDR3 length: 14 amino acids. Deletions cut 8 bases from V and 0 bases from J, with 11 bases between.

The chain links TRBV5-4 to TRBJ1-2; D remains unclear. The CDR3 spans 15 residues. Trimming removed 4 bases at V and 8 bases at J, with 21 bases between. The germline CDR1 and CDR2 sequences are SGHNT and YYREEE (reference sequence). Here the CDR3 DNA reads TGTGCCAGCAGCCTGGAACAGTCTAGTCTCTTAGGCTACACCTTC. This sequence encodes CASSLEQSSLLGYTF.

The chain combines TRBV9 with TRBJ2-3; 7 bases agree with TRBD2. V dropped 3 bases and J dropped 2; count of bases not matched to a gene: 9. The CDR3 covers 16 residues. Germline loops: CDR1 SGDLS, CDR2 YYNGEE. This CDR3 reads CASSERGSGNTDTQYF. DNA of the CDR3: TGTGCCAGCAGCGAGCGGGGAAGCGGGAACACAGATACGCAGTATTTT.

The chain has TRBV30 and TRBJ2-5, with D tentatively TRBD1 (6 bases). Trimming pared 7 bases from V and 9 bases from J, leaving 15 bases between. Germline values: CDR1 GTSNPN, CDR2 SVGIG (reference sequence). The CDR3 has 11 residues. CDR3 nucleotides: TGTGCCTTTCTAGGGGGTGGGGCCCAGTACTTC. Its translation is CAFLGGGAQYF.

The V call is TRBV28, the J call TRBJ1-5; tentative D call: TRBD1 (6 bases). The CDR3 runs to 18 residues. Germline V gives CDR1 MDHEN, CDR2 SYDVKM. The ends were cut back, 2 bases at V and 0 bases at J, with 17 bases in the middle. The CDR3 loop is CASSLPRDTSYSNQPQHF. The CDR3 bases are TGTGCCAGCAGTTTACCGCGGGACACATCTTATAGCAATCAGCCCCAGCATTTT.

This chain links TRBV14 with TRBJ2-3; 15 bases align to TRBD2. There are 17 residues in the CDR3. In germline, CDR1 is SGHDN, CDR2 FVKESK. The trim removed 3 bases at V and 1 base at J, leaving 2 bases unmatched. The DNA for the CDR3 is TGTGCCAGCAGCCATGGACTAGCGGGAGGGGGCACAGATACGCAGTATTTT. Protein: CASSHGLAGGGTDTQYF.

V usage is TRBV27 and J usage is TRBJ2-1; 11 nucleotides align to TRBD1. Germline CDR1 is MNHEY and CDR2 is SMNVEV (reference sequence). CDR3 length: 15 amino acids. The J segment lost 6 bases and the V segment lost 5 bases, leaving 6 bases of the junction unmatched. DNA of the CDR3: TGTGCCAGCAGTCCCGGGACAGGGGGACGCAATGAGCAGTTCTTC. It yields the protein CASSPGTGGRNEQFF.

This clone was seen only once. V is TRBV28 and J is TRBJ2-1; either TRBD1 or TRBD2 may supply D (5 bases each). In germline, CDR1 is MDHEN, CDR2 SYDVKM. The CDR3 runs 15 residues. Trimming pared 5 bases from V and 6 bases from J, leaving 17 bases between. This CDR3 reads CASSNRPGTRNEQFF. As DNA, the CDR3 is TGTGCCAGCAGTAATAGACCCGGGACCCGCAATGAGCAGTTCTTC.

The chain couples TRBV28 to TRBJ1-3; D unclear. The V end lost 4 bases, the J end lost 1 base, and 11 bases lay between the germline ends. CDR3 size: 15 residues. From germline, CDR1 is MDHEN and CDR2 SYDVKM. For the CDR3, the DNA is TGTGCCAGCAGTTCGGATCCAGGTTCTGGAAACACCATATATTTT. It specifies CASSSDPGSGNTIYF.

This CDR3 reads CASILRSGPQRDYGYTF. The CDR3 DNA reads TGTGCCAGCATCCTTAGATCGGGGCCCCAGAGGGACTATGGCTACACCTTC. This chain uses TRBV7-9 with TRBJ1-2; possibly TRBD1 for D (5 bases). Germline CDR1 and CDR2: SEHNR and FQNEAQ (reference sequence). This CDR3 has 17 residues. V was clipped by 7 bases and J by 3 bases, with 24 bases between them. The whole variable domain, filled in from reference TRBV7-9 and TRBJ1-2, reads DTGVSQNPRHKITKRGQNVTFRCDPISEHNRLYWYRQTLGQGPEFLTYFQNEAQLEKSRLLSDRFSAERPKGSFSTLEIQRTEQGDSAMYLCASILRSGPQRDYGYTFGSGTRLTVV.